Listed below are T cell receptor beta chains from one sample, sequenced in a study of post-analysis software for immune sequencing data. TCRdb re-called the PCR reads with MiXCR, one entry per CDR3 protein. The sample contains 170,000 or so distinct CDR3 sequences, approximately 30% of which appear only once. Sample: blood. Receptors were obtained from a girl aged 5 to 17 with multiple sclerosis. CDR3s include the opening cysteine and the closing phenylalanine or tryptophan.

J gene: TRBJ1-1; V gene: TRBV5-1; CDR3 protein: CASSAWQGDTEAFF
J gene: TRBJ2-1; V gene: TRBV5-6; CDR3 protein: CASSFSGRVYNEQFF
J gene: TRBJ2-1; V gene: TRBV29-1; CDR3 protein: CSFSRAKSYNEQFF
J gene: TRBJ2-7; V gene: TRBV6-1; CDR3 protein: CASRYTGTVTYEQYF
J gene: TRBJ2-7; V gene: TRBV15; CDR3 protein: CATSREGDYEQYF
J gene: TRBJ2-7; V gene: TRBV7-8; CDR3 protein: CASSFRTHGDLSEQYF
J gene: TRBJ1-1; V gene: TRBV5-1; CDR3 protein: CASSLSRVGPIAEAFF
J gene: TRBJ1-2; V gene: TRBV27; CDR3 protein: CASSSSVSPRNNYGYTF
J gene: TRBJ2-7; V gene: TRBV28; CDR3 protein: CASSLWTAGEGVDEQYF
J gene: TRBJ1-5; V gene: TRBV5-5; CDR3 protein: CASSPGPGDQPQHF
J gene: TRBJ2-1; V gene: TRBV7-6; CDR3 protein: CASSLLGTYNEQFF
J gene: TRBJ2-5; V gene: TRBV29-1; CDR3 protein: CSVTLGAIQTQYF
J gene: TRBJ2-1; V gene: TRBV15; CDR3 protein: CATSRAGPYNEQFF
J gene: TRBJ2-1; V gene: TRBV5-1; CDR3 protein: CASSLEACLGQFF
J gene: TRBJ2-1; V gene: TRBV10-1; CDR3 protein: CASRGSTSGEPNEQFF
J gene: TRBJ2-5; V gene: TRBV11-2; CDR3 protein: CASSLVCPFVGLETQYF
J gene: TRBJ1-1; V gene: TRBV12-3/TRBV12-4; CDR3 protein: CASSFGGTGSEAFF
J gene: TRBJ2-1; V gene: TRBV5-1; CDR3 protein: CASRNRQTYNEQFF
J gene: TRBJ1-4; V gene: TRBV20-1; CDR3 protein: CSDGDRAREKLFF
J gene: .; V gene: TRBV5-1; CDR3 protein: CASSLGTVAETQYF
J gene: TRBJ1-2; V gene: TRBV12-3/TRBV12-4; CDR3 protein: CASSLGRGTGYTF
J gene: TRBJ1-2; V gene: TRBV12-3/TRBV12-4; CDR3 protein: CASSRAGAVNYGYTF
J gene: TRBJ2-3; V gene: TRBV7-9; CDR3 protein: CASSSKPPNTDTQYF